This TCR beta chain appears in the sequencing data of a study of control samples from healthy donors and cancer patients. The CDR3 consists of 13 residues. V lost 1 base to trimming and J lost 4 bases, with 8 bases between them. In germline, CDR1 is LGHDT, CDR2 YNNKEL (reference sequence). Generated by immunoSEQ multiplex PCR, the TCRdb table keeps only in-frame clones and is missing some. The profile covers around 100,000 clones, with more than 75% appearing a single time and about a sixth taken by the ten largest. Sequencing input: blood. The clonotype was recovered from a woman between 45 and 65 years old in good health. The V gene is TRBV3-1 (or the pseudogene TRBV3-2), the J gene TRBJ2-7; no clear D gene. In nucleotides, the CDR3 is TGTGCCAGCAGCCAAGCCATAGGGTACGAGCAGTACGTC. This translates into CASSQAIGYEQYV.